This T cell receptor (beta chain) was sequenced in a study of T-cell reconstitution after alpha-beta-depleted transplantation in children. The authors prepared the TCRbeta library with unique molecular identifiers. TCRdb called the PCR reads again in MiXCR, with one record for every CDR3 protein. The sample includes hundreds of thousands of distinct CDR3 sequences, 10% to 15% of them seen just once. Overall study results and limits: Newly produced T cells mostly provided counts and TCRbeta diversity after one year, as hyperexpanded clones declined. Expanded clones from the graft, numbering several hundred, reportedly supplied alpha-beta T cells about two months after transplant.

This clonotype occurred a few times. Its specificity is not known. This CDR3 is built from 12 residues. Trimming removed 1 base at V and 10 bases at J, with 10 bases between. Germline values: CDR1 SGHAT, CDR2 FQNNGV. Sequenced material: PBMCs, mostly from graft donor cells, taken 360 days after TCRalphabeta/CD19-depleted stem cell transplant. This receptor was taken from a male patient younger than 18 who had a stem cell transplant for acute myeloid leukemia, so the T cells may come from the graft donor. The chain links TRBV11-2 to TRBJ1-1; no clear D gene. As DNA, the CDR3 is TGTGCCAGCAGCTTAGCACGGGGATCAGCTTTCTTT. This gives the protein CASSLARGSAFF.